This T cell receptor (beta chain) was obtained from a study of PD-1 blockade in classical Hodgkin lymphoma. Study in general: Patients were administered nivolumab (3 mg/kg intravenously) every 2 weeks.

Time point described: cycle 4 day 1 (C4D1), after 5 to 7 weeks of nivolumab. All patients relapsed after autologous stem cell transplantation, and brentuximab vedotin exposure varied. Sequenced by immunoSEQ multiplex PCR; TCRdb stores in-frame clones only, minus some. The data hold fewer than 50,000 clones, with roughly 73% observed a single time. CDR3 length: 16 amino acids. Germline CDR1 is SGHAT and CDR2 is FQNNGV. This TCR came from a human donor with classical Hodgkin lymphoma. The source material was peripheral blood mononuclear cells (PBMCs), sampled before the fourth cycle of nivolumab. The gene calls are TRBV11-2 and TRBJ2-5; 8 nucleotides align to TRBD2. The DNA end favors TRBJ2-7, so the J call may be wrong. In DNA, the CDR3 is TGTGCCAGCAGCTCCCGGGCTAGCGGGTTTTCCTACGAGCAGTACTTC. As protein: CASSSRASGFSYEQYF.